This paragraph covers one TCR beta chain sequence. TCRdb ran MiXCR on the multiplex PCR reads and lists one entry per CDR3 protein. The table lists tens of thousands of distinct CDR3 sequences, around 30% of them singletons, with over 7.5% in the top ten. The lymph nodes were axillary draining lymph nodes from breast cancer patients. The sample originates from a study of breast tumors, draining lymph nodes, adjacent tissues. Germline V lookup: CDR1 MNHEY, CDR2 SMNVEV (reference sequence). The V and J ends lost 6 bases and 3 bases, in that order; junction bases with no gene match: 10. The CDR3 consists of 15 residues.

The chain links TRBV27 to TRBJ2-7; 8 positions match TRBD1. The TCR sequence derives from a female donor with breast cancer. Some clones in this sample may be carry-over from other donors' samples. Specimen: axillary lymph node tissue. CDR3 nucleotides: TGTGCCAGCAGAGCTCCTGGACAGGGACGCTACGAGCAGTACTTC. It codes for CASRAPGQGRYEQYF.